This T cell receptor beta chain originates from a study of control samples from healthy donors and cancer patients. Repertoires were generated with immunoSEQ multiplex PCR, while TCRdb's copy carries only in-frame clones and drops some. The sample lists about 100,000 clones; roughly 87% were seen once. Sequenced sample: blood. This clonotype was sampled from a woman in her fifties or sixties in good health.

CDR3 nucleotide sequence: TGTGCCAGTAACCCAAAATCCGTAAGCACCACAGATACGCAGTATTTT. This gives the protein CASNPKSVSTTDTQYF. The chain couples TRBV19 to TRBJ2-3; no clear D. Germline assignment: CDR1 LNHDA and CDR2 SQIVND (reference sequence). CDR3 length: 16 residues. Trimming removed 7 bases at V and 2 bases at J, with 19 bases between.